This T cell receptor (beta chain) was captured in a study of control samples from healthy donors and cancer patients. Some clones are missing from TCRdb's copy, which holds only in-frame ones; the method was immunoSEQ multiplex PCR. The sample has over 200,000 clones; over 75% are singletons. This clone was picked up one time. This TCR was recovered from a woman aged 55-69 years with lung cancer. Sequenced input: PBMCs.

CDR3 loop: CASSYGAGNQPQHF. As DNA, the CDR3 is TGTGCCAGCAGTTACGGGGCAGGCAATCAGCCCCAGCATTTT. The gene calls are TRBV6-6 and TRBJ1-5, with a tentative D call TRBD1 (5 bases). Germline V lookup: CDR1 MNHNY, CDR2 SVGAGI (reference sequence). Trimming removed 2 bases from V and 2 bases from J, with 7 bases in between. The CDR3 consists of 14 residues.